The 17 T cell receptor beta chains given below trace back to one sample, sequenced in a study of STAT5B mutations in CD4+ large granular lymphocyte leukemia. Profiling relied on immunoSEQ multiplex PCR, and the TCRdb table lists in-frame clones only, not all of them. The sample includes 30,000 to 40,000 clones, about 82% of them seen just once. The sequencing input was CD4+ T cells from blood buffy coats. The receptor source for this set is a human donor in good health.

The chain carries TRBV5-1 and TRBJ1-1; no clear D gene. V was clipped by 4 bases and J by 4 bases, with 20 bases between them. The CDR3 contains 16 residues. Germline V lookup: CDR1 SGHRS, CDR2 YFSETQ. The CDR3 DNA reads TGCGCCAGCAGCATGATCCTGGGGTACGGGAGCACTGAAGCTTTCTTT. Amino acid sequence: CASSMILGYGSTEAFF.

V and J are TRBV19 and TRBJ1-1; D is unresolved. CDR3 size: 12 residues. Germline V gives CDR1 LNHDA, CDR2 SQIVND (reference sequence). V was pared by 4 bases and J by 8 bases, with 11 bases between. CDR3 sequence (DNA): TGTGCCAGTAGTAGGGCGGGAACCGAAGCTTTCTTT. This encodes CASSRAGTEAFF.

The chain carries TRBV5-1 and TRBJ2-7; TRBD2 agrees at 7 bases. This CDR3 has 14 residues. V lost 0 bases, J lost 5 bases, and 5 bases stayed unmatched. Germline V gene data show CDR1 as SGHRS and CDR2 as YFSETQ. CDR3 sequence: CASSLGGEGNEQYF. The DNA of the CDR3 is TGCGCCAGCAGCTTGGGGGGGGAGGGCAACGAGCAGTACTTC.

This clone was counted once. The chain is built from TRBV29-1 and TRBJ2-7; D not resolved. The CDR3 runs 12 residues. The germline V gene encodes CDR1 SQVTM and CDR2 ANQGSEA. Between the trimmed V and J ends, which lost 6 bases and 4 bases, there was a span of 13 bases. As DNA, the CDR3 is TGCAGCGTCTACGCGGACCGATACGAGCAGTACTTC. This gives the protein CSVYADRYEQYF.

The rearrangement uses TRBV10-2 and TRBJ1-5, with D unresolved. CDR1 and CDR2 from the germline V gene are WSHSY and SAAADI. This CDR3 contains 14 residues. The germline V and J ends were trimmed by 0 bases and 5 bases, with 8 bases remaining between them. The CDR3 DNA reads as TGCGCCAGCAGTGAGTCGGCGGATTATCAGCCCCAGCATTTT. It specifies CASSESADYQPQHF.

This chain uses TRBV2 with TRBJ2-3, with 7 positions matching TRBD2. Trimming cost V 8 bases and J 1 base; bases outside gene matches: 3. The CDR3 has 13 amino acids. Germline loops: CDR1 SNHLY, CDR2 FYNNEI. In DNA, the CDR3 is TGTGCCAGCGGGGGGGTGGGCACAGATACGCAGTATTTT. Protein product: CASGGVGTDTQYF.

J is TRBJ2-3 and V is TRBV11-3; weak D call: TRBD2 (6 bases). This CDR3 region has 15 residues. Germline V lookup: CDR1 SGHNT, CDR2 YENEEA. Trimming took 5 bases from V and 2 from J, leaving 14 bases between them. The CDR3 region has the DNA TGTGCCAGCAGCCCGCGGGGCAGCTACACAGATACGCAGTATTTT. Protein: CASSPRGSYTDTQYF.

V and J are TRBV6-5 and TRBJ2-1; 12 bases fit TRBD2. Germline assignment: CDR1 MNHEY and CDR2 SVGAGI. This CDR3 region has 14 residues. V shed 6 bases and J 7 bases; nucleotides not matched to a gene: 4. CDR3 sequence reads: CASRPLAGGNEQFF. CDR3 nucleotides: TGTGCCAGCAGGCCACTAGCGGGAGGAAATGAGCAGTTCTTC.

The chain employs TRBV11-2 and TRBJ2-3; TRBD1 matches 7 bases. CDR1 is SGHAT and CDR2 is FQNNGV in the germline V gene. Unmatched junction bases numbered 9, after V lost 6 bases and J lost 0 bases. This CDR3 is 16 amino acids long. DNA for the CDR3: TGTGCCAGCAGTCCAGGGGGACATGGGAGCACAGATACGCAGTATTTT. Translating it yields CASSPGGHGSTDTQYF.

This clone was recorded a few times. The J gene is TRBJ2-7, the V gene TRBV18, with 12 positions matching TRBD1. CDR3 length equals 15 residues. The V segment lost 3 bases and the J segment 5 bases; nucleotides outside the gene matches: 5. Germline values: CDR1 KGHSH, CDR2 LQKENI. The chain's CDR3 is CASSPTGQGANEQYF. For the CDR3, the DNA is TGTGCCAGCTCACCTACGGGACAGGGGGCGAACGAGCAGTACTTC.

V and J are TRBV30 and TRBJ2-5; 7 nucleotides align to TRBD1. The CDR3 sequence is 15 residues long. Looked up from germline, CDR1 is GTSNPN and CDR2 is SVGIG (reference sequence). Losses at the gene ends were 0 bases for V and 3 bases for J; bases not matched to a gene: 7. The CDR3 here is CAWSVRGRGKETQYF. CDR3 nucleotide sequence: TGTGCCTGGAGTGTACGCGGCAGGGGGAAAGAGACCCAGTACTTC.

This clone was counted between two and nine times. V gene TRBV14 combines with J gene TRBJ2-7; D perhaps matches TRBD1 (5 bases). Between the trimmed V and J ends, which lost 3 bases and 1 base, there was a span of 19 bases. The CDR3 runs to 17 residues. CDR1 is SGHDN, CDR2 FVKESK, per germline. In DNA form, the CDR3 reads TGTGCCAGCAGCCATGTCCGCGGACACAAATCTTCCTACGAGCAGTACTTC. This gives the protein CASSHVRGHKSSYEQYF.

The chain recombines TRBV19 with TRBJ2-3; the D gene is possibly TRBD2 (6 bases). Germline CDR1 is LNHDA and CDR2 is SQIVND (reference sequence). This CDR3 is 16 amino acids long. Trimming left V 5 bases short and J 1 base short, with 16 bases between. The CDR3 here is CASSVFRGARTDTQYF. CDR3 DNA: TGTGCCAGTAGTGTATTCCGCGGGGCCCGCACAGATACGCAGTATTTT.

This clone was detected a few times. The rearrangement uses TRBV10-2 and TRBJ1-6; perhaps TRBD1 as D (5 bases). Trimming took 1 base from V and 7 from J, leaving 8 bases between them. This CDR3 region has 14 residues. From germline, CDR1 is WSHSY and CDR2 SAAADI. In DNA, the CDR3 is TGCGCCAGCAGTGAGTTACAGGCGAATTCACCCCTCCACTTT. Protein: CASSELQANSPLHF.

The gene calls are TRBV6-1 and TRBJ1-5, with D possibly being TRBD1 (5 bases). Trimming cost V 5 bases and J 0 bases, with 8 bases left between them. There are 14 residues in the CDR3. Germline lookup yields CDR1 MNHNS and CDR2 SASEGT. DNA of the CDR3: TGTGCCAGCAGTCCGGGACTTAGCAATCAGCCCCAGCATTTT. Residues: CASSPGLSNQPQHF.

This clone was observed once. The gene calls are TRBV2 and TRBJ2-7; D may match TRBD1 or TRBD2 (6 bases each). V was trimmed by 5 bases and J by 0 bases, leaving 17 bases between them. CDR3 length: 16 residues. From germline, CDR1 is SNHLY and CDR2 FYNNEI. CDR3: CASSLQGRGGSYEQYF. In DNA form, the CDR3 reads TGTGCCAGCAGTTTACAGGGCAGGGGAGGCTCCTACGAGCAGTACTTC.

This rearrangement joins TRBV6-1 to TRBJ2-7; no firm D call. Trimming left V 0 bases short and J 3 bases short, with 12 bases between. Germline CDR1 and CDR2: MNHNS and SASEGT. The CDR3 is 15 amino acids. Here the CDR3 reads CASSEAEQVIYEQYF. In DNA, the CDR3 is TGTGCCAGCAGTGAAGCCGAACAAGTTATCTACGAGCAGTACTTC.